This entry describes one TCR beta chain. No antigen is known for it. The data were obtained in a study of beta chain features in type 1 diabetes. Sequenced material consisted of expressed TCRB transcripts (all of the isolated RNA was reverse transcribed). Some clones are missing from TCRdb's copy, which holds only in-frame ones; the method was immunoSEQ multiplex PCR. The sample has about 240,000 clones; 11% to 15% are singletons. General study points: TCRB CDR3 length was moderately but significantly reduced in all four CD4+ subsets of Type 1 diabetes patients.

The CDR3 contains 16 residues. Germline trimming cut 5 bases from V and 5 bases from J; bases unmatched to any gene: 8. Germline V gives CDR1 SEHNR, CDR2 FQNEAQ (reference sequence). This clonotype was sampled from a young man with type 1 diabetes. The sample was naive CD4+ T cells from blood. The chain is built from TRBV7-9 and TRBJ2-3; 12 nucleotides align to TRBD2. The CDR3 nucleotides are TGTGCCAGCAGCACCGGGACTAGCGGGTTTGGAGATACGCAGTATTTT. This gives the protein CASSTGTSGFGDTQYF.